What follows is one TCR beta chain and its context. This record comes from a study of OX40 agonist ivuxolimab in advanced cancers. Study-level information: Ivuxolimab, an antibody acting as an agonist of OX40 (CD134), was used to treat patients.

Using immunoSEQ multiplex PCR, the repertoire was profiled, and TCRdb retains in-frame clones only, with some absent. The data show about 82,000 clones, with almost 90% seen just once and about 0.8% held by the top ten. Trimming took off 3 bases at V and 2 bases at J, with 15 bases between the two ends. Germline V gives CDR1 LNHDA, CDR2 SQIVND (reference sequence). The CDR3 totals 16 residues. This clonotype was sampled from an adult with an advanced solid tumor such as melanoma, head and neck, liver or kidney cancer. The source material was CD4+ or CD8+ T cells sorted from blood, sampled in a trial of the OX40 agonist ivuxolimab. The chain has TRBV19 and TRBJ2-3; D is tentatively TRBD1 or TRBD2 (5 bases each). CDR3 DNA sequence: TGTGCCAGTAGTATGGGGTTTGGGGGATTCACAGATACGCAGTATTTT. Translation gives CASSMGFGGFTDTQYF.